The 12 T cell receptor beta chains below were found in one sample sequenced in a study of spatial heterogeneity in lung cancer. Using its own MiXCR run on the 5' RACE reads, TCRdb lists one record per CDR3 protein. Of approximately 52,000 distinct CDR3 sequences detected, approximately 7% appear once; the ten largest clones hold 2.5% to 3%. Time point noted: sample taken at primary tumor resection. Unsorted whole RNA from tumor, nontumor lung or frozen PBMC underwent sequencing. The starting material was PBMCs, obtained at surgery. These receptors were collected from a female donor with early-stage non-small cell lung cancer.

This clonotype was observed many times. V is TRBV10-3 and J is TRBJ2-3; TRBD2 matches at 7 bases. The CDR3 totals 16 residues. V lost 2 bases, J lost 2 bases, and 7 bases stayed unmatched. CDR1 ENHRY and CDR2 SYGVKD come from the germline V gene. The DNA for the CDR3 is TGTGCCATCAGTGAGAGGTGGGGGGGACCCACAGATACGCAGTATTTT. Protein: CAISERWGGPTDTQYF.

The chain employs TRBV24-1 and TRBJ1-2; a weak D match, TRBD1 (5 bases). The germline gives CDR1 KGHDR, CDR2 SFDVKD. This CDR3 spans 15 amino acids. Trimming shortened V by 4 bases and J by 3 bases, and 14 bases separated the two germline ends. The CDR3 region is CATSDPGRGDYGYTF. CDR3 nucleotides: TGTGCCACCAGTGACCCCGGACGGGGGGACTATGGCTACACCTTC.

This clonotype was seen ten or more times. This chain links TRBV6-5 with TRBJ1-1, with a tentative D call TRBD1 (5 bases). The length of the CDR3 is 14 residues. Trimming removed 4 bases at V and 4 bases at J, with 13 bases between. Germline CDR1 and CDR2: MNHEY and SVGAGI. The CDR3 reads CASSSGQGTTEAFF. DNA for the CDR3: TGTGCCAGCAGTTCAGGGCAGGGCACCACTGAAGCTTTCTTT.

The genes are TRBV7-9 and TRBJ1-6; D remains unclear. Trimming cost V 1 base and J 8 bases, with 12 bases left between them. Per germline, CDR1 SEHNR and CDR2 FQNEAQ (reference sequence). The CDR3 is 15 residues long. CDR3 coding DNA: TGTGCCAGCAGCTTAGTTAGCTGGGAGGATTCACCCCTCCACTTT. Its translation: CASSLVSWEDSPLHF.

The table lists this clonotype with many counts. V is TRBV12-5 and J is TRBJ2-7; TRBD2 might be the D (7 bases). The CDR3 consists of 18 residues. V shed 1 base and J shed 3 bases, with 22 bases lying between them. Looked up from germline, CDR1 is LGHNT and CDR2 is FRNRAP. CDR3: CASGLAFPQQGGFYEQYF. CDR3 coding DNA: TGTGCTAGTGGTTTGGCCTTTCCCCAACAGGGAGGGTTCTACGAGCAGTACTTC.

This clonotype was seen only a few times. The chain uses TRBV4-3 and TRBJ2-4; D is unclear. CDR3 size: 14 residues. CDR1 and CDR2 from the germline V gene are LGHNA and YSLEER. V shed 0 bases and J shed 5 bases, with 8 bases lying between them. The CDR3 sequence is CASSQDTSQNIQYF. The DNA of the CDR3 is TGCGCCAGCAGCCAAGACACCAGCCAAAACATTCAGTACTTC.

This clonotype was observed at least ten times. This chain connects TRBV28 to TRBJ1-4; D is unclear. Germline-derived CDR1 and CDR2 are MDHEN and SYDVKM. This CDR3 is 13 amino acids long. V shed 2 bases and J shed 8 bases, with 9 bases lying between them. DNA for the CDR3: TGTGCCAGCAGTTTAGCGCAGGTCGAAAAACTGTTTTTT. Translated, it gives CASSLAQVEKLFF.

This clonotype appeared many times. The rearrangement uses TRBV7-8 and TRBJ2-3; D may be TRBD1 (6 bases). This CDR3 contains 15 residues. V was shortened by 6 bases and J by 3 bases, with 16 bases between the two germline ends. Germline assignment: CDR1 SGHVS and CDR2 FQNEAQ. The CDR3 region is CASRLTGIRTDTQYF. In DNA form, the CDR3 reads TGTGCCAGCAGACTAACAGGGATTCGGACAGATACGCAGTATTTT.

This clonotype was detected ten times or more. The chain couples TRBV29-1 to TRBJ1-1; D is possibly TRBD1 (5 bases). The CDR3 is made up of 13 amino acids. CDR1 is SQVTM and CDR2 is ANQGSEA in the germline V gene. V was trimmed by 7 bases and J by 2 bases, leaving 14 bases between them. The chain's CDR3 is CSGEGPTNTEAFF. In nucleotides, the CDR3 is TGCAGCGGAGAGGGGCCCACTAACACTGAAGCTTTCTTT.

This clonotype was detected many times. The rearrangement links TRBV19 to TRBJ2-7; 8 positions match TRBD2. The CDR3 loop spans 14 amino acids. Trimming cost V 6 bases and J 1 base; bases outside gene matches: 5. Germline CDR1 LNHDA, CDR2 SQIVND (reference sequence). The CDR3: CASRLAGGSYEQYF. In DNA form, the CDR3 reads TGTGCCAGTAGGCTAGCGGGCGGGTCCTACGAGCAGTACTTC.

The CDR3 region has the DNA TGCGCCAGCAGCCAAGATTCGACCCCGGCCAGGGGAACTGAAGCTTTCTTT. Translation: CASSQDSTPARGTEAFF. The chain has TRBV4-1 and TRBJ1-1; D possibly corresponds to TRBD1 (6 bases). V was shortened by 0 bases and J by 5 bases, with 19 bases between the two germline ends. The length of the CDR3 is 17 residues. Germline CDR1 MGHRA, CDR2 YSYEKL.

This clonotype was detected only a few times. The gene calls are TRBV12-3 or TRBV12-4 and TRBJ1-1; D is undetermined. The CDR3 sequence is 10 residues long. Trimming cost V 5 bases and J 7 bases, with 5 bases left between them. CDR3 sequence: CASSGSEAFF. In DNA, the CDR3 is TGTGCCAGCAGTGGTAGTGAAGCTTTCTTT.